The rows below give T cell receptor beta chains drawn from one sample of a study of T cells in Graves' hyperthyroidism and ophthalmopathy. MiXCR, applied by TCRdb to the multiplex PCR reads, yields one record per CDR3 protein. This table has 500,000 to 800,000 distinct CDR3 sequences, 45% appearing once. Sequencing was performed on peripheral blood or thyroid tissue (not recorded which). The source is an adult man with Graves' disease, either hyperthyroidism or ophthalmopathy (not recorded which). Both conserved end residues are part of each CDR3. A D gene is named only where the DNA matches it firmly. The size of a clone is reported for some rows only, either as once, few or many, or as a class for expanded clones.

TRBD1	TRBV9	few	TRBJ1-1	TGTGCCAGCAGCCGGACAGGGGGTCACACTGAAGCTTTCTTT	CASSRTGGHTEAFF
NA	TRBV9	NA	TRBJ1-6	TGTGCCAGCAGCGTCATGAAGGTTGTCAATTCACCCCTCCACTTT	CASSVMKVVNSPLHF
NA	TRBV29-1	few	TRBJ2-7	TGCAGCGTTGAAGCAGGGACCTACGAGCAGTACTTC	CSVEAGTYEQYF
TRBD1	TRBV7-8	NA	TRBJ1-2	TGTGCCAGCAACACCCCGGGACAGCTGGGAAGCTACACCTTC	CASNTPGQLGSYTF
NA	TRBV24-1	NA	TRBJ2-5	TGTGCCACCAGTGATCCCCCCGGGCCCGCTCCCCGAGAGACCCAGTACTTC	CATSDPPGPAPRETQYF
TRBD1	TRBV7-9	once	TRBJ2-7	TGCGCCAGCAGCCAAGCCCAGGGGGACGAGCAGTACTTC	CASSQAQGDEQYF
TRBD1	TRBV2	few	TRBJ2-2	TGTGCCAGCAGGAACCAGGGGGCTGACACCGGGGAGCTGTTTTTT	CASRNQGADTGELFF
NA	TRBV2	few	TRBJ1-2	TGTGCCAGCAGTGATCGAGACGCTAACTATGGCTACACCTTC	CASSDRDANYGYTF
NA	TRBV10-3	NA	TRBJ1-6	TGTGCCATCAGTTTCGACATAATTAATTCACCCCTCCACTTT	CAISFDIINSPLHF
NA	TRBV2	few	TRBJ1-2	TGTGCCAGCCTAGAGGAAAGAGGCTATGGCTGCACCTTC	CASLEERGYGCTF
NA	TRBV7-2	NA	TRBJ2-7	TGTGCCAGCAGTTTATCGGGACATCAGAACGAGCAGTACTTC	CASSLSGHQNEQYF
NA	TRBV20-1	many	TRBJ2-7	TGCAGTGCTAGTATGGGCGAGCAGTACTTC	CSASMGEQYF
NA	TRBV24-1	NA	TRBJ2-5	TGTGCCACCAGTGATTTGGGCCAGACCGGGGACAAAGAGACCCAGTACTTC	CATSDLGQTGDKETQYF
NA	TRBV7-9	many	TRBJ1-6	TGCGCCAGCAGCCAAGTGGGTGCAAATTCACCCCTCCACTTT	CASSQVGANSPLHF
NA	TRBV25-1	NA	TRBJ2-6	TGTGCCAGCAGAGATTCAGGGGCCGGGGCCAACGTCCTGACTTTC	CASRDSGAGANVLTF
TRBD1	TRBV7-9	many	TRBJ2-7	TGTGCCAGCAGCTCGGACAGGAGCTCCTACGAGCAGTACTTC	CASSSDRSSYEQYF
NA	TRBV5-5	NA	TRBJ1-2	TGTGCCAGCAGCTTCCTTACACGAGATGGCTACACCTTC	CASSFLTRDGYTF
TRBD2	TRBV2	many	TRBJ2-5	TGTGCCAGCGCCGTCGGCCTAGCGGAGCAAGAGACCCAGTACTTC	CASAVGLAEQETQYF
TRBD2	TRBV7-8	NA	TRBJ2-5	TGTGCCAGCAGCTTACCGGCTAGCGGGGCAGACCTTCAAGAGACCCAGTACTTC	CASSLPASGADLQETQYF
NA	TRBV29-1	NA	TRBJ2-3	TGCAGCGTTAAGACCACAGATACGCAGTATTTT	CSVKTTDTQYF
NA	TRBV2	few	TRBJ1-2	TGTGCCAGCAGTGATTCCCCTGGAGGGTATGGCTACACCTTC	CASSDSPGGYGYTF
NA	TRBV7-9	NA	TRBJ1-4	TGTGCCAGCAGCTCCGGAGGGGGGGCGAGAACTAATGAAAAACTGTTTTTT	CASSSGGGARTNEKLFF
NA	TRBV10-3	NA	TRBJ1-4	TGTGCCAGCAGTCCACCCCGTGGCAGCTCAACTAATGAAAAACTGTTTTTT	CASSPPRGSSTNEKLFF
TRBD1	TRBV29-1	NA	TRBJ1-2	TGCAGCGTTGATTATAGGTACAGGGGTCGCTACACCTTC	CSVDYRYRGRYTF
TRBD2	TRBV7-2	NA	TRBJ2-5	TGTGCCAGCAGCACCTCCCCGGGACTAGCAGATTGGAAGACCCAGTACTTC	CASSTSPGLADWKTQYF
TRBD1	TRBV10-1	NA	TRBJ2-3	TGCGCCAGCAGCTCAACAGGGGCCGGGGCCACCACGCAGTATTTT	CASSSTGAGATTQYF
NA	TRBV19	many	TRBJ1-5	TGTGCCACCACAGGCTTGCAGCATCAGCCCCAGCATTTT	CATTGLQHQPQHF
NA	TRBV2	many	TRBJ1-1	TGTGCCAGCAGTGAATTGGTCACTGAAGCTTTCTTT	CASSELVTEAFF
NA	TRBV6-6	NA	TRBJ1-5	TGTGCCAGCAGTTATGCGGGGATCCGTCAGCCCCAGCATTTT	CASSYAGIRQPQHF
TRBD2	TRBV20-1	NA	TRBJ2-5	TGCAGTGCTAGAGATGTCCCAGCGGGGGAGACCCAGTACTTC	CSARDVPAGETQYF
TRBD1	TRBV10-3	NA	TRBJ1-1	TGTGCCGGGGACAGGGGGAGCGACACTGAAGCTTTCTTT	CAGDRGSDTEAFF
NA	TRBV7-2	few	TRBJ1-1	TGTGCCAGCAGCTTATTTGAATTTGGGAACACTGAAGCTTTCTTT	CASSLFEFGNTEAFF
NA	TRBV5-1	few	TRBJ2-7	TGCGCCAGCAGCGCGGATCAAGGTGGCAGCTCCTACGAGCAGTACTTC	CASSADQGGSSYEQYF